These T cell receptor beta chains were read from a single sample in a study of blood T cell repertoires in COVID-19. Some clones are missing from TCRdb's copy, which holds only in-frame ones; the method was immunoSEQ multiplex PCR. The sample has approximately 92,000 clones, over 70% seen once. The sequencing input was peripheral blood. These receptors came from a man in his fifties or sixties with acute or convalescent COVID-19. The CDR3 runs from the conserved cysteine through the conserved F or W. The D gene is left open where the match is weak. Part of the rows lack a size; the others show once, few, many or a class for expanded clones.

TRBV9	TRBJ1-6	-	-	TGTGCCAGCAGCGTAGAAGGCTCTCTGGGCATTGGTTCACCCCTCCACTTT	CASSVEGSLGIGSPLHF
TRBV6-9	TRBJ2-1	TRBD2	-	TGTGCCAGCAGTTGGGGGGGTACCAGGGACAATGAGCAGTTCTTC	CASSWGGTRDNEQFF
TRBV15	TRBJ2-4	-	-	TGTGCCACCAGCAGAGAACTAATAGCCAAAAACATTCAGTACTTC	CATSRELIAKNIQYF
TRBV6-5	TRBJ1-5	-	few	TGTGCCAGCAGCTCACAGGGTGGGAGCAATCAGCCCCAGCATTTT	CASSSQGGSNQPQHF
TRBV6-5	TRBJ1-4	TRBD1	few	TGTGCCAGCAGTCGAACGACAGGGGAGAATGAAAAACTGTTTTTT	CASSRTTGENEKLFF
TRBV11-2	TRBJ2-2	-	-	TGTGCCAGCAGCTCCCTGGCAAGCACCGGGGAGCTGTTTTTT	CASSSLASTGELFF
TRBV18	TRBJ2-5	-	few	TGTGCCAGCTCACTCGAGCGACAAGAGACCCAGTACTTC	CASSLERQETQYF
TRBV10-3	TRBJ2-2	-	-	TGTGCCATCAGTGAGACGTCCGTGGCGGGACTGAACACCGGGGAGCTGTTTTTT	CAISETSVAGLNTGELFF
TRBV19	TRBJ1-1	-	-	TGTGCCAGTAGGCACGAGTGGCAGGGGACTGAAGCTTTCTTT	CASRHEWQGTEAFF
TRBV30	TRBJ1-2	-	-	TGTGCCTGGAGTGCCGTACAGGGCTATGGCTACACCTTC	CAWSAVQGYGYTF